The 20 T cell receptor beta chains below were found in one sample sequenced in a study of regulatory T cells in long-lasting Graves disease. Researchers made TCR beta libraries by using iRepertoire HTBI primers and running Arm-PCR on CDR3 regions. TCRdb re-called the multiplex PCR reads with MiXCR, one entry per CDR3 protein. The sample includes approximately 310,000 distinct CDR3 sequences, more than 15% of them seen just once. Time point specified: newly diagnosed GD, antithyroid drugs for less than 3 months. Extracted PBMC RNA gave rise to the TCR library. The sequenced sample was peripheral blood mononuclear cells (PBMCs), obtained at new diagnosis, from a patient treated with antithyroid drugs. All receptors derive from a female donor with Graves disease.

This clonotype has a count of ten or more. The CDR3 is CASRHPLGATYGYTF. The CDR3 DNA follows: TGTGCCAGCAGACACCCCCTTGGGGCGACCTATGGCTACACCTTC. The chain is built from TRBV28 and TRBJ1-2, with D tentatively TRBD1 (5 bases). The CDR3 runs 15 residues. Per germline, CDR1 MDHEN and CDR2 SYDVKM. Trimming removed 6 bases at V and 4 bases at J, with 18 bases between.

This clonotype was recorded many times. This chain uses TRBV19 with TRBJ2-3; D is possibly TRBD2 (5 bases). V was clipped by 2 bases and J by 0 bases, with 15 bases between them. The CDR3 is 17 amino acids. CDR1 and CDR2 from the germline V gene are LNHDA and SQIVND (reference sequence). Here the CDR3 DNA reads TGTGCCAGTAGTATATCCTATAGCGATACCAGCACAGATACGCAGTATTTT. Translated: CASSISYSDTSTDTQYF.

This clonotype was observed at least ten times. The gene calls are TRBV7-9 and TRBJ2-1; 7 nucleotides agree with TRBD2. The CDR3 spans 15 residues. From germline, CDR1 is SEHNR and CDR2 FQNEAQ (reference sequence). Losses at the gene ends were 3 bases for V and 2 bases for J; bases not matched to a gene: 4. The CDR3 reads CASSFSRGAYNEQFF. CDR3 coding DNA: TGTGCCAGCAGCTTTTCCCGGGGGGCCTACAATGAGCAGTTCTTC.

This clonotype turned up a few times. Possible read error: a much larger clone is one base away. The CDR3 is CASGFRRESLGRSDTQYF. CDR3 sequence (DNA): TGTGCCAGCGGCTTCCGTCGAGAGAGCCTTGGGCGGTCAGATACGCAGTATTTT. This sequence joins TRBV7-6 and TRBJ2-3; D call uncertain. The CDR3 is 18 amino acids. Germline assignment: CDR1 SGHVS and CDR2 FNYEAQ.

The sample holds many counts of this clonotype. This rearrangement joins TRBV6-2 or TRBV6-3 to TRBJ2-6; D is uncertain. Trimming stripped 3 bases from V and 0 bases from J, with 9 bases between. Germline loops: CDR1 MNHEY, CDR2 SVGEGT. The CDR3 totals 16 residues. CDR3 amino acids: CASSYHPLSGANVLTF. CDR3 DNA sequence: TGTGCCAGCAGTTATCACCCCCTCTCTGGGGCCAACGTCCTGACTTTC.

This clonotype came up a few times. J is TRBJ2-1 and V is TRBV6-2 or TRBV6-3; D call uncertain. CDR3 length equals 17 residues. V lost 0 bases, J lost 3 bases, and 15 bases lay in between. Germline V CDR1 and CDR2: MNHEY, SVGEGT. CDR3 loop: CASSYSTWSSLYNEQFF. CDR3 coding DNA: TGTGCCAGCAGTTACTCGACCTGGAGCTCCCTCTACAATGAGCAGTTCTTC.

This clonotype has at least ten counts. The V call is TRBV11-2, the J call TRBJ1-2; possibly TRBD1 for D (6 bases). Germline lookup yields CDR1 SGHAT and CDR2 FQNNGV. Trimming removed 8 bases at V and 3 bases at J, with 13 bases between. This CDR3 is 13 amino acids long. CDR3 sequence reads: CASRPGAHYGYTF. CDR3 nucleotide sequence: TGTGCCAGCCGTCCAGGGGCCCACTATGGCTACACCTTC.

This clonotype was seen a few times. V gene TRBV5-5 combines with J gene TRBJ1-1, with 10 nucleotides matching TRBD1. The CDR3 sequence is 15 residues long. The V segment lost 0 bases and the J segment 3 bases; nucleotides outside the gene matches: 2. The germline CDR1 and CDR2 sequences are SGHKS and YYEKEE (reference sequence). The CDR3 region has the DNA TGTGCCAGCAGCTTGGAAGGACAGGGGGACACTGAAGCTTTCTTT. Translation gives CASSLEGQGDTEAFF.

This clonotype was counted a few times. V gene TRBV5-6 combines with J gene TRBJ2-7; 8 bases agree with TRBD2. Trimming removed 4 bases from V and 0 bases from J; junction bases left unmatched: 6. The CDR3 consists of 15 residues. Looked up from germline, CDR1 is SGHDT and CDR2 is YYEEEE. Here the CDR3 DNA reads TGTGCCAGCAGCCGGGTGAGCGGGAGCTCCTACGAGCAGTACTTC. This translates into CASSRVSGSSYEQYF.

This clonotype has at least ten counts. V is TRBV10-3 and J is TRBJ1-3; the D gene is possibly TRBD1 (5 bases). CDR1 is ENHRY, CDR2 SYGVKD, per germline. This CDR3 has 15 amino acids. Trimming took 9 bases from V and 0 from J, leaving 15 bases between them. CDR3 sequence reads: CAMRGDFSSGNTIYF. In DNA form, the CDR3 reads TGTGCCATGCGGGGGGACTTTAGCTCTGGAAACACCATATATTTT.

About this clonotype itself: A far larger clone is only one base removed, so a read error is likely. This chain joins TRBV7-8 and TRBJ2-6, with D possibly matching TRBD2 (5 bases). Germline CDR1 is SGHVS and CDR2 is FQNEAQ. The CDR3 runs to 14 residues. V lost 3 bases and J lost 2, with 5 bases in between. The CDR3 nucleotides are TGTGCCAGCAGCTTCGGGGCTGGGGCCAACGTCCTGACTTTC. This translates into CASSFGAGANVLTF.

This clonotype has at least ten counts. The V gene is TRBV3-1, the J gene TRBJ2-5, with D uncertain. Germline V gives CDR1 LGHDT, CDR2 YNNKEL (reference sequence). The V gene lost 6 bases and the J gene lost 5 bases, with 7 bases spanning the gap. The CDR3 contains 11 residues. In DNA form, the CDR3 reads TGTGCCAGCAGGATAGTTGAGACCCAGTACTTC. This codes for CASRIVETQYF.

The chain employs TRBV27 and TRBJ2-3; a weak D match, TRBD1 (6 bases). The CDR3 contains 15 residues. The germline CDR1 and CDR2 sequences are MNHEY and SMNVEV (reference sequence). Deletions cut 2 bases from V and 1 base from J, with 10 bases between. The CDR3 sequence: CASSLMGHRTDTQYF. Written as DNA, the CDR3 is TGTGCCAGCAGTTTAATGGGACACCGCACAGATACGCAGTATTTT.

This clonotype has ten or more counts. This chain uses TRBV19 with TRBJ2-1; no clear D gene. Germline loops: CDR1 LNHDA, CDR2 SQIVND (reference sequence). Trimming pared 5 bases from V and 5 bases from J, leaving 19 bases between. The CDR3 has 16 amino acids. The CDR3: CASSRDWAAPDNEQFF. CDR3 DNA: TGTGCCAGTAGTCGCGATTGGGCAGCCCCTGACAATGAGCAGTTCTTC.

This clonotype was seen only a few times. The V call is TRBV7-3, the J call TRBJ2-2; the D gene is possibly TRBD2 (6 bases). CDR1 is SGHTA and CDR2 is FQGTGA in the germline V gene. The ends were cut back, 2 bases at V and 5 bases at J, with 12 bases in the middle. The CDR3 is 15 amino acids. This CDR3 reads CASSLGGLWTGELFF. CDR3 nucleotide sequence: TGTGCCAGCAGCTTAGGGGGACTTTGGACCGGGGAGCTGTTTTTT.

V gene TRBV9 combines with J gene TRBJ2-3; 9 bases match TRBD2. Unmatched junction bases numbered 8, after V lost 0 bases and J lost 6 bases. The germline gives CDR1 SGDLS, CDR2 YYNGEE. This CDR3 has 16 amino acids. CDR3 amino acids: CASSVDPSGARDTQYF. The CDR3 DNA follows: TGTGCCAGCAGCGTAGATCCTAGCGGGGCCAGGGATACGCAGTATTTT.

This clonotype was observed many times. V gene TRBV30 combines with J gene TRBJ2-2; 7 bases agree with TRBD1. Germline assignment: CDR1 GTSNPN and CDR2 SVGIG (reference sequence). The trim removed 5 bases at V and 4 bases at J, leaving 4 bases unmatched. This CDR3 is built from 13 residues. CDR3 in DNA: TGTGCCTGGGAACAGGGGTCCACCGGGGAGCTGTTTTTT. It yields the protein CAWEQGSTGELFF.

This clonotype was counted at least ten times. The chain links TRBV12-5 to TRBJ2-2; D gene unclear. From germline, CDR1 is LGHNT and CDR2 FRNRAP. The CDR3 extends over 14 amino acids. The V end lost 4 bases, the J end lost 5 bases, and 11 bases lay between the germline ends. CDR3 sequence: CASGSPPNTGELFF. For the CDR3, the DNA is TGTGCTAGTGGTTCACCCCCCAATACCGGGGAGCTGTTTTTT.

This clonotype was seen at least ten times. The chain links TRBV27 to TRBJ1-2, with TRBD1 as a possible D gene (6 bases). Germline V lookup: CDR1 MNHEY, CDR2 SMNVEV (reference sequence). Trimming pared 2 bases from V and 5 bases from J, leaving 15 bases between. The CDR3 extends over 15 amino acids. CDR3 coding DNA: TGTGCCAGCAGTTTAAGTACGGACAGCATTTATGGCTACACCTTC. As protein: CASSLSTDSIYGYTF.

J is TRBJ1-3 and V is TRBV3-1; D gene unclear. Germline-derived CDR1 and CDR2 are LGHDT and YNNKEL (reference sequence). The CDR3 consists of 15 residues. V dropped 7 bases and J dropped 0 bases, with 13 bases sitting between them. The CDR3 protein is CASTPGLLSGNTIYF. The CDR3 DNA reads TGTGCCAGCACACCCGGTCTCCTCTCTGGAAACACCATATATTTT.